This is a list of T cell receptor beta chains from one sample in a study of T cells in tuberculosis. The data were produced by immunoSEQ multiplex PCR, yet TCRdb's version contains in-frame clones alone and is incomplete. The sample has some 40,000 clones, approximately 95% seen once; the top ten hold about 3.7%. Sequencing input: PBMCs. These receptors were collected from a donor aged 10 to 29 with latent tuberculosis or without tuberculosis infection. CDR3s include the opening cysteine and the closing phenylalanine or tryptophan. Each record gives: V gene, J gene, clone size, D gene, CDR3 DNA, CDR3 protein. The D gene is left open where the match is weak. The size entry is marked missing in some rows and otherwise reads once, few, many or a size class.

V: TRBV10-3
J: TRBJ1-2
size: once
D: -
DNA: TGTGCCATCAGTGATGCCCAGGGCTCTCTGGGCTACACCTTC
CDR3: CAISDAQGSLGYTF

V: TRBV12-5
J: TRBJ2-6
size: -
D: -
DNA: TGTGCTAGTGGTCACGTGCCTGCAGGACAAAGTCGGGCCAACGTCCTGACTTTC
CDR3: CASGHVPAGQSRANVLTF

V: TRBV7-9
J: TRBJ1-6
size: -
D: -
DNA: TGTGCCAGCAGCCGTATAACAGGGAGGGGGAATTCACCCCTCCACTTT
CDR3: CASSRITGRGNSPLHF

V: TRBV23-1
J: TRBJ1-5
size: -
D: -
DNA: TGCGCCAGCAGTCAATCTAGTGCGACGGAGGAGCCCCAGCATTTT
CDR3: CASSQSSATEEPQHF

V: TRBV7-9
J: TRBJ2-1
size: -
D: -
DNA: TGTGCCACCCTCGGGGAGCTCTTCTCCTACAATGAGCAGTTCTTC
CDR3: CATLGELFSYNEQFF

V: TRBV7-2
J: TRBJ1-5
size: -
D: -
DNA: TGTGCCAGCAGCTCCCCAAATCAGCCCCAGCATTTT
CDR3: CASSSPNQPQHF

V: TRBV28
J: TRBJ1-3
size: -
D: TRBD1
DNA: TGTGCCAGCAGAACGACAGGGGCAAACACCATATATTTT
CDR3: CASRTTGANTIYF

V: TRBV5-4
J: TRBJ2-3
size: -
D: -
DNA: TGTGCCAGCAGTACAAGGACAGAAAGCACAGATACGCAGTATTTT
CDR3: CASSTRTESTDTQYF

V: TRBV19
J: TRBJ1-1
size: -
D: TRBD1
DNA: TGTGCCAGTAGTATACCGGGACAGGGAGGAGCTTTCTTT
CDR3: CASSIPGQGGAFF

V: TRBV30
J: TRBJ1-2
size: -
D: -
DNA: TGTGCCTGGAGTCCCCGGGCAGGGATGGGCTACACCTTC
CDR3: CAWSPRAGMGYTF

V: TRBV27
J: TRBJ1-1
size: -
D: -
DNA: TGTGCCAGCAGTTCGGATTTACGGTCGGGCAGGGAAACTGAAGCTTTCTTT
CDR3: CASSSDLRSGRETEAFF

V: TRBV29-1
J: TRBJ1-2
size: -
D: -
DNA: TGCAGCGTTGCACGGGATAGGGGCTACACCTTC
CDR3: CSVARDRGYTF

V: TRBV30
J: TRBJ1-2
size: -
D: TRBD1
DNA: TGTGCCTGGAGCGCCCGGGACAGCAATAACTATGGCTACACCTTC
CDR3: CAWSARDSNNYGYTF

V: TRBV9
J: TRBJ2-5
size: once
D: TRBD2
DNA: TGTGCCAGCAGCGTAGCGGGGGGGCTTCAAGAGACCCAGTACTTC
CDR3: CASSVAGGLQETQYF

V: TRBV6-5
J: TRBJ2-3
size: -
D: TRBD2
DNA: TGTGCCAGCAGCTCACTAGCGGGGGGAATAGATACGCAGTATTTT
CDR3: CASSSLAGGIDTQYF

V: TRBV15
J: TRBJ2-5
size: once
D: -
DNA: TGTGCCACCAGCAGTCTTAACCAAGAGACCCAGTACTTC
CDR3: CATSSLNQETQYF

V: TRBV6-1
J: TRBJ1-2
size: -
D: -
DNA: TGTGCCAGCTTCTATCCATCGACTGGGGGCTACACCTTC
CDR3: CASFYPSTGGYTF

V: TRBV28
J: TRBJ1-1
size: -
D: -
DNA: TGTGCCAGCAGTTTAGGAGGAACTTTCGGGGGGGAAGCTTTCTTT
CDR3: CASSLGGTFGGEAFF

V: TRBV5-1
J: TRBJ1-2
size: -
D: -
DNA: TGCGCCAGCCGAGACCCGGGACAACAGAACTATGGCTACACCTTC
CDR3: CASRDPGQQNYGYTF

V: TRBV27
J: TRBJ1-2
size: -
D: -
DNA: TGTGCCAGCAGTTCGGACAGAAACTATGGCTACACCTTC
CDR3: CASSSDRNYGYTF

V: TRBV19
J: TRBJ2-1
size: -
D: TRBD2
DNA: TGTGCCAGTAGTACCGCTAGCGGGGTGTACAATGAGCAGTTCTTC
CDR3: CASSTASGVYNEQFF

V: TRBV5-1
J: TRBJ2-7
size: -
D: -
DNA: TGCGCCAGCAGCCCAAATGAGGGCTCGTACTACGAGCAGTACTTC
CDR3: CASSPNEGSYYEQYF

V: TRBV7-8
J: TRBJ1-5
size: -
D: -
DNA: TGTGCCAGCAGCTTTTATACCGGGAATCAGCCCCAGCATTTT
CDR3: CASSFYTGNQPQHF

V: TRBV6-4
J: TRBJ2-2
size: -
D: TRBD1
DNA: TGTGCCAGCAGTGACACTACAGGGGTCCCCGGGGAGCTGTTTTTT
CDR3: CASSDTTGVPGELFF

V: TRBV2
J: TRBJ1-5
size: -
D: -
DNA: TGTGCCAGCAGCCCGGACGGGATCAATCAGCCCCAGCATTTT
CDR3: CASSPDGINQPQHF

V: TRBV6-1
J: TRBJ2-7
size: -
D: -
DNA: TGTGCCAGCAACTTACAGGAGTCTGGGTACGAGCAGTACTTC
CDR3: CASNLQESGYEQYF

V: TRBV7-9
J: TRBJ1-4
size: -
D: -
DNA: TGTGCCAGCAGCTTATCATCGGGGAGGAGGAATGAAAAACTGTTTTTT
CDR3: CASSLSSGRRNEKLFF

V: TRBV5-4
J: TRBJ2-5
size: -
D: -
DNA: TGTGCCAGCAGCCACAACAGGGTTGACCAAGAGACCCAGTACTTC
CDR3: CASSHNRVDQETQYF

V: TRBV5-4
J: TRBJ2-1
size: -
D: TRBD2
DNA: TGTGCCAGCAGCTTCAACGGGGGGGCCGTTAATGAGCAGTTCTTC
CDR3: CASSFNGGAVNEQFF

V: TRBV27
J: TRBJ2-5
size: -
D: TRBD2
DNA: TGTGCCAGCAGGCCGAACATCGGACTAGCGAGAGAGACCCAGTACTTC
CDR3: CASRPNIGLARETQYF

V: TRBV10-3
J: TRBJ1-3
size: -
D: -
DNA: TGTGCCACGAAATTAGAGAGTGCTGGAAACACCATATATTTT
CDR3: CATKLESAGNTIYF

V: TRBV2
J: TRBJ2-2
size: -
D: -
DNA: TGTGCCAGCAGTTCCCTTCGGGGCGGGGAGCTGTTTTTT
CDR3: CASSSLRGGELFF

V: TRBV5-1
J: TRBJ1-2
size: -
D: TRBD1
DNA: TGCGCCAGCAGCTCCGCGGGACAGTTATATGGCTACACCTTC
CDR3: CASSSAGQLYGYTF